This TCR beta chain emerged from a study of T cells after yellow fever vaccination. Study-level results: Overlap between CD4 and CD8 compartments was detected for a small share of clonotypes.

The CDR3 length is 15 residues. Germline assignment: CDR1 SGHDT and CDR2 YYEEEE. V shed 2 bases and J shed 2 bases, with 11 bases lying between them. TCRdb reprocessed the 5' RACE reads via MiXCR and lists one record per CDR3 protein. In the table there are 300,000 to 400,000 distinct CDR3 sequences, approximately 6% of which are singletons. This clonotype showed up many times. As yet, its antigen is unknown. The source of this sequence is a man aged 30 to 45 who received the YFV17D yellow fever vaccine. The sequenced sample was PBMCs, obtained 5 days after the yellow fever booster vaccination. This rearrangement joins TRBV5-6 to TRBJ2-1, with a possible D match to TRBD2 (7 bases). The CDR3 sequence is CASSFGRGPYNEQFF. CDR3 nucleotide sequence: TGTGCCAGCAGCTTCGGGCGGGGGCCCTACAATGAGCAGTTCTTC.